The next 7 T cell receptor beta chains were all read from a single sample in a study of blood T cell repertoires in COVID-19. Libraries were prepared by immunoSEQ multiplex PCR; TCRdb keeps only in-frame clonotypes and omits some of them. The sample holds fewer than 80,000 clones, 60% to 85% seen once. The sequencing input was peripheral blood. Receptor source: a woman older than 75 with active or convalescent COVID-19.

The chain uses TRBV11-3 and TRBJ2-2; 7 positions agree with TRBD1. This CDR3 contains 15 residues. Trimming cost V 3 bases and J 8 bases; bases outside gene matches: 9. Germline values: CDR1 SGHNT, CDR2 YENEEA. The CDR3, as DNA: TGTGCCAGCAGCTTTACGACAGGGTTAACGGGGGAGCTGTTTTTT. It codes for CASSFTTGLTGELFF.

The rearrangement joins TRBV13 to TRBJ2-7; 8 bases line up with TRBD1. Per germline, CDR1 PRHDT and CDR2 FYEKMQ (reference sequence). This CDR3 spans 15 amino acids. With 5 bases clipped from V and 3 bases from J, the junction kept 9 bases outside the gene matches. The CDR3 here is CASSAQGQGNYEQYF. Here the CDR3 DNA reads TGTGCCAGCAGCGCACAAGGACAGGGAAACTACGAGCAGTACTTC.

The V call is TRBV29-1, the J call TRBJ2-1; 11 bases map to TRBD2. The CDR3 sequence is 13 residues long. Germline CDR1 SQVTM, CDR2 ANQGSEA. Unmatched junction bases numbered 3, after V lost 7 bases and J lost 4 bases. The CDR3 sequence is CSGLAGSYNEQFF. DNA for the CDR3: TGCAGCGGACTAGCGGGGTCATACAATGAGCAGTTCTTC.

The V and J genes are TRBV5-1 and TRBJ1-5; possible D gene TRBD1, 5 bases. CDR3 length equals 17 residues. The germline gives CDR1 SGHRS, CDR2 YFSETQ. V lost 4 bases to trimming and J lost 6 bases, with 23 bases between them. The CDR3 bases are TGCGCCAGCAGCGCCCTAGGGCTGGGGCCTGATACTCAGCCCCAGCATTTT. Protein: CASSALGLGPDTQPQHF.

The chain links TRBV19 to TRBJ2-7, with a weak D call TRBD2 (6 bases). CDR3 length: 13 amino acids. The germline V gene encodes CDR1 LNHDA and CDR2 SQIVND (reference sequence). V was trimmed by 4 bases and J by 3 bases, leaving 10 bases between them. Here the CDR3 DNA reads TGTGCCAGTAGTAGGGCGGAGGGCTACGAGCAGTACTTC. It is translated as CASSRAEGYEQYF.

The rearrangement uses TRBV6-2 or TRBV6-3 and TRBJ2-1; TRBD1 matches at 11 bases. The CDR3 is 20 amino acids. Germline assignment: CDR1 MNHEY and CDR2 SVGEGT. V gave up 6 bases and J gave up 0 bases; unmatched junction bases: 16. The CDR3 region is CASSPIPGTGGLRSYNEQFF. As DNA, the CDR3 is TGTGCCAGCAGCCCCATCCCCGGGACAGGGGGGCTCCGCTCCTACAATGAGCAGTTCTTC.

This sequence joins TRBV29-1 and TRBJ2-7; a possible D gene is TRBD2 (6 bases). The CDR3 runs 13 residues. CDR1 is SQVTM and CDR2 is ANQGSEA in the germline V gene. V was shortened by 5 bases and J by 1 base, with 12 bases between the two germline ends. This chain's CDR3 is CSVRSGPSYEQYF. CDR3 sequence (DNA): TGCAGCGTTAGAAGCGGGCCGTCCTACGAGCAGTACTTC.